What follows are 7 T cell receptor beta chains derived from one specimen sequenced in a study of control samples from healthy donors and cancer patients. Only in-frame clones appear in the TCRdb table, and some are missing; sequencing was by immunoSEQ multiplex PCR. Here the sample spans over 100,000 clones, over 75% being singletons. Material for sequencing was blood. These receptor sequences come from a man aged 45-65 years in good health.

The chain carries TRBV3-1 (or the pseudogene TRBV3-2) and TRBJ1-3, with D unresolved. V was clipped by 1 base and J by 0 bases, with 7 bases between them. The CDR3 runs to 15 residues. Germline V gene sequence: CDR1 LGHDT, CDR2 YNNKEL (reference sequence). The CDR3 here is CASSQVLGSGNTIYF. DNA for the CDR3: TGTGCCAGCAGCCAAGTCTTGGGCTCTGGAAACACCATATATTTT.

V and J are TRBV18 and TRBJ2-1, with 7 bases identical to TRBD1. The V gene's germline CDR1 is KGHSH and CDR2 LQKENI. The CDR3 contains 15 residues. Trimming at V came to 1 base and at J to 6 bases, leaving 6 bases not matched to a gene. CDR3 amino acids: CASSPRPGGSNEQFF. The CDR3, as DNA: TGTGCCAGCTCACCACGCCCAGGGGGTAGCAATGAGCAGTTCTTC.

The genes are TRBV5-1 and TRBJ2-3, with TRBD2 matching over 8 bases. CDR1 and CDR2 from the germline V gene are SGHRS and YFSETQ. The CDR3 runs to 16 residues. V gave up 4 bases and J gave up 0 bases; unmatched junction bases: 7. As DNA, the CDR3 is TGCGCCAGCAGCGGAGGACTAGCCGTAAGCACAGATACGCAGTATTTT. It translates to CASSGGLAVSTDTQYF.

The genes are TRBV5-1 and TRBJ2-2; 7 bases line up with TRBD1. This CDR3 region has 13 residues. Trimming removed 9 bases from V and 2 bases from J; junction bases left unmatched: 4. CDR1 is SGHRS and CDR2 is YFSETQ in the germline V gene. CDR3 sequence reads: CATGQTNTGELFF. The CDR3 DNA reads TGCGCCACGGGACAGACTAACACCGGGGAGCTGTTTTTT.

The genes are TRBV14 and TRBJ2-5; D not resolved. CDR1 and CDR2 from the germline V gene are SGHDN and FVKESK. This CDR3 region has 15 residues. Trimming left V 2 bases short and J 4 bases short, with 14 bases between. CDR3: CASSQLLTGSETQYF. The CDR3 bases are TGTGCCAGCAGCCAATTACTAACGGGCTCAGAGACCCAGTACTTC.

In DNA, the CDR3 is TGCGCCAGCAGCCCGGGCGGGGGAGTCAAGCAGTTCTTC. Residues: CASSPGGGVKQFF. The chain employs TRBV5-1 and TRBJ2-1; 7 bases map to TRBD2. Trimming cost V 4 bases and J 11 bases; bases outside gene matches: 9. The V gene's germline CDR1 is SGHRS and CDR2 YFSETQ. CDR3 length equals 13 residues.

V gene TRBV29-1 combines with J gene TRBJ2-2; D is ambiguous. The CDR3 is made up of 16 amino acids. The germline V gene encodes CDR1 SQVTM and CDR2 ANQGSEA. V was trimmed by 6 bases and J by 1 base, leaving 18 bases between them. CDR3 DNA sequence: TGCAGCGTCAAAACGCGGTCTCCGCGGAACACCGGGGAGCTGTTTTTT. The encoded protein is CSVKTRSPRNTGELFF.